Detailed here is one T cell receptor (beta chain). The data were obtained in a study of blood T cell repertoires in COVID-19. Here immunoSEQ multiplex PCR was the method, and the copy in TCRdb shows in-frame clones only, minus some. The sample contains about 240,000 clones, roughly 87% of which appear only once. The CDR3 length is 16 residues. The junction had 14 bases not matched to a gene; V was cut back by 6 bases and J by 5 bases. The V gene's germline CDR1 is MNHNY and CDR2 SVGAGI (reference sequence). The sample comprised PBMCs or T cells enriched from blood (not recorded which). This chain uses TRBV6-6 with TRBJ2-7; 9 bases fit TRBD2. The TCR was taken from a young woman with acute COVID-19. For the CDR3, the DNA is TGTGCCAGCAGCCCCGGGGGGAGCGGGGGGCTACACGAGCAGTACTTC. As protein: CASSPGGSGGLHEQYF.